This T cell receptor (beta chain) was identified during a study of T cell responses to AZD1222 COVID-19 vaccine. Notes on the study in general: Nearly half of spike-specific TCRs reportedly target unmutated variant regions. A mostly white British donor set with more females was recruited, and clonal diversity was possibly underestimated. Repertoire sampling was restricted to post-peak T cell response timepoints.

To note about this clone: Its antigen remains unidentified.

The repertoire was sequenced with immunoSEQ multiplex PCR; TCRdb's copy has only in-frame clones and lacks some. The data show 150,000 to 200,000 clones, around 93% seen once. The CDR3 has 12 residues. Trimming shortened V by 5 bases and J by 3 bases, and 10 bases separated the two germline ends. Germline lookup yields CDR1 GTSNPN and CDR2 SVGIG (reference sequence). The sequence was obtained from an adult in good health. J is TRBJ1-2 and V is TRBV30; no definite D call. Material: peripheral blood, obtained on day 0 of AZD1222 vaccination. The CDR3 DNA is TGTGCCTGGGTCGCGGGCCACTATGGCTACACCTTC. It specifies CAWVAGHYGYTF.